The clone carrying this T cell receptor (beta chain) was seen a few times. Blood was sampled at baseline, cycle 4 day 1, and cycle 7 day 1. Trimming pared 7 bases from V and 7 bases from J, leaving 17 bases between. This CDR3 has 14 residues. Germline V CDR1 and CDR2: MDHEN, SYDVKM. The data originate from a study of OX40 agonist ivuxolimab in advanced cancers. Study-wide context: Every patient in dose escalation had hepatocellular carcinoma, melanoma, renal cell or head and neck cancer. Those enrolled were 82.7% male, with a mean age of 60 years and ages from about 20 to 85.

The repertoire was sequenced with immunoSEQ multiplex PCR; TCRdb's copy has only in-frame clones and lacks some. The sample holds roughly 60,000 clones; 70% to 90% are singletons and the top ten take about 0.66%. This chain links TRBV28 with TRBJ1-5; D might be TRBD1 (5 bases). The material was CD4+ or CD8+ T cells sorted from blood, obtained in a trial of the OX40 agonist ivuxolimab. The TCR comes from an adult with an advanced solid tumor such as melanoma, head and neck, liver or kidney cancer. CDR3 amino acids: CASTVASPGQPQHF. The CDR3 DNA reads TGTGCCAGCACAGTCGCCTCTCCAGGGCAGCCCCAGCATTTT.